The rows below give T cell receptor beta chains drawn from one sample of a study of blood T cell repertoires in COVID-19. Only in-frame clones appear in the TCRdb table, and some are missing; sequencing was by immunoSEQ multiplex PCR. The sample records over 200,000 clones, around 87% being singletons. The sequenced sample was peripheral blood. The receptors originated from a woman in her forties or fifties with acute or convalescent COVID-19. Both conserved end residues are trimmed from each CDR3. A D gene is named only where the DNA matches it firmly.

D gene | V gene | CDR3 protein
NA | TRBV3-1/TRBV3-2 | ASSRDVQRAGELF
NA | TRBV6-6 | ASSNAHRVGEETQY
TRBD1 | TRBV5-1 | ASSWRGQLNTEAF
TRBD1 | TRBV5-5 | ASSRSGTDYEQY
NA | TRBV5-4 | ASSFPRGSGGELF
TRBD1 | TRBV5-4 | ASSEGQGSSGELF
TRBD1 | TRBV4-1 | ASSQRGQGFQPQH
TRBD2 | TRBV6-5 | AGKGTSGNTGELF
NA | TRBV7-2 | ASSSTGQRGSNQPQH
NA | TRBV6-1 | ASSEVAFSGNTIY
TRBD1 | TRBV29-1 | SVVRGWVKNIQY
TRBD1 | TRBV2 | ASRMWGQDQQPQH
TRBD2 | TRBV7-6 | ASSQTGTSGYEQY
TRBD2 | TRBV6-5 | ASSSRVGGVEQY
NA | TRBV7-9 | ASSSPVRYEQY
NA | TRBV5-6 | ASSWQSYSYEQY
TRBD1 | TRBV6-2/TRBV6-3 | ASTPEDRDLPEAF
NA | TRBV4-1 | ASSRHLLYEQY
TRBD1 | TRBV27 | ASSPRTGRREKLF